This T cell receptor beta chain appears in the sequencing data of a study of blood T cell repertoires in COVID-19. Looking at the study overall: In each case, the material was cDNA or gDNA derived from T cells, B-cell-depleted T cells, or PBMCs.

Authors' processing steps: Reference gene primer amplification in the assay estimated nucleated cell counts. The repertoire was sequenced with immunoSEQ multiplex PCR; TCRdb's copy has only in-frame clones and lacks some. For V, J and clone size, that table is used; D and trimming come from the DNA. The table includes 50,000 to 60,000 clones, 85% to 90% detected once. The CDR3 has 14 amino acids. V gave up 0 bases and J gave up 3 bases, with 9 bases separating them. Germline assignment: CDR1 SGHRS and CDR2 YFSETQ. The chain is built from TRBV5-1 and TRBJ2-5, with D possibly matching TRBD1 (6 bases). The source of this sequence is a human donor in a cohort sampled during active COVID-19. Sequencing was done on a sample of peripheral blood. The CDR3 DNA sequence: TGCGCCAGCAGCTTGGGAAACAGGGAAGAGACCCAGTACTTC. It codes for CASSLGNREETQYF.